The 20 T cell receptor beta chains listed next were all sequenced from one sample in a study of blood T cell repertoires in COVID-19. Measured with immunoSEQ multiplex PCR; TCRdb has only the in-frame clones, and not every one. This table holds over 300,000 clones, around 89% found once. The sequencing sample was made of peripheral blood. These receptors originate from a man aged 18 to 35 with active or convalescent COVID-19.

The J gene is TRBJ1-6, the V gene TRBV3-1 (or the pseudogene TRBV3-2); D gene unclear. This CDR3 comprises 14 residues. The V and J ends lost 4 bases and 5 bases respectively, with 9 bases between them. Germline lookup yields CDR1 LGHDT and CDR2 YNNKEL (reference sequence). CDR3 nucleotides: TGTGCCAGCAGCCGCGGGCAGGATAATTCACCCCTCCACTTT. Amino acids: CASSRGQDNSPLHF.

In DNA form, the CDR3 reads TGTGCCAGCAGCCAAGATCGGCCTACTCGGGGGACAGATACGCAGTATTTT. Translated: CASSQDRPTRGTDTQYF. The chain joins TRBV14 to TRBJ2-3; a weak D match, TRBD2 (6 bases). CDR3 length equals 17 residues. Germline assignment: CDR1 SGHDN and CDR2 FVKESK. V was pared by 0 bases and J by 3 bases, with 16 bases between. Looking up the rest from reference TRBV14 and TRBJ2-3 gives the full variable domain: EAGVTQFPSHSVIEKGQTVTLRCDPISGHDNLYWYRRVMGKEIKFLLHFVKESKQDESGMPNNRFLAERTGGTYSTLKVQPAELEDSGVYFCASSQDRPTRGTDTQYFGPGTRLTVL.

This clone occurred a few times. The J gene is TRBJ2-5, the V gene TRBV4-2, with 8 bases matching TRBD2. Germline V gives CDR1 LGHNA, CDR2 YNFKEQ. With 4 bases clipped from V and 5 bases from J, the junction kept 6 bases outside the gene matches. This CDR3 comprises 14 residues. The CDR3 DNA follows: TGTGCCAGCAGCCCGGGGGGGGGAGATGAGACCCAGTACTTC. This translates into CASSPGGGDETQYF.

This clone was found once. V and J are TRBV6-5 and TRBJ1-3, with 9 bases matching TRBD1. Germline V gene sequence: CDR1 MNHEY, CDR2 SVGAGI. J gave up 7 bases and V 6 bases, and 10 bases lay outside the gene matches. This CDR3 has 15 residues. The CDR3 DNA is TGTGCCAGCAGAATGGGGACAGGGTTAAGCAACACCATATATTTT. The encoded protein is CASRMGTGLSNTIYF.

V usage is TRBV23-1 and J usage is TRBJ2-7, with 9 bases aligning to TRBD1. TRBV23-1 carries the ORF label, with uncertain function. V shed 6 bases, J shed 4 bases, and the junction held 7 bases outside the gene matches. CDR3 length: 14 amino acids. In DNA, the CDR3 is TGCGCCAGCAGCCTCGACAGGGGGATTTACGAGCAGTACTTC. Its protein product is CASSLDRGIYEQYF.

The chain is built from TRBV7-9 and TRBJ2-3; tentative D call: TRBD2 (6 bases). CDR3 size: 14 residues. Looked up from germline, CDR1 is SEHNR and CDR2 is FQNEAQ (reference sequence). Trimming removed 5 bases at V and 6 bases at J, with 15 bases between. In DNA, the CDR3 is TGTGCCAGCAGCACCCGGGCGGGGCGGGATACGCAGTATTTT. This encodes CASSTRAGRDTQYF.

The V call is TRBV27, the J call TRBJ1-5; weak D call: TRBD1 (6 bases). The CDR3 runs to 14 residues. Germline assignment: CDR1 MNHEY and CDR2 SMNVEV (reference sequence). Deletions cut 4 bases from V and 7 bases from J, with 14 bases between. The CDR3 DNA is TGTGCCAGCAGTTCCCCGGGGGGCGGCCAGCCCCAGCATTTT. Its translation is CASSSPGGGQPQHF.

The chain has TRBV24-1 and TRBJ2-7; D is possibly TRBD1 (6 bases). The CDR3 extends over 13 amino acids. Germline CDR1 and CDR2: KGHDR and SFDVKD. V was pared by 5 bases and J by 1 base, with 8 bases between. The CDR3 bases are TGTGCCACCAGTGGACAGGAATCCTACGAGCAGTACTTC. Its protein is CATSGQESYEQYF.

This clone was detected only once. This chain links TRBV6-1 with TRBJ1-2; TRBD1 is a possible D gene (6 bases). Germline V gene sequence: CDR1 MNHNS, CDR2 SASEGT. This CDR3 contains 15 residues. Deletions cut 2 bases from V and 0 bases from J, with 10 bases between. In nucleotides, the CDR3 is TGTGCCAGCAGTGAACAAACAGGGCCTAACTATGGCTACACCTTC. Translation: CASSEQTGPNYGYTF.

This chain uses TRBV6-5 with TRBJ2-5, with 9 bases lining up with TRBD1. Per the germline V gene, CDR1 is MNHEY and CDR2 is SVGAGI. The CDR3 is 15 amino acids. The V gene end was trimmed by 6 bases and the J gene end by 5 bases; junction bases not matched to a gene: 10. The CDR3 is CASRSGTGMGETQYF. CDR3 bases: TGTGCCAGCAGGTCCGGGACAGGGATGGGGGAGACCCAGTACTTC.

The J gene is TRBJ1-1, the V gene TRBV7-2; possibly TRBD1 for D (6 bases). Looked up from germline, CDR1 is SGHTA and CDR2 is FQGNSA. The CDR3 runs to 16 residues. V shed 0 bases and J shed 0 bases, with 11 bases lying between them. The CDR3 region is CASSLAGQKMNTEAFF. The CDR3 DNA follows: TGTGCCAGCAGCTTAGCGGGACAAAAGATGAACACTGAAGCTTTCTTT.

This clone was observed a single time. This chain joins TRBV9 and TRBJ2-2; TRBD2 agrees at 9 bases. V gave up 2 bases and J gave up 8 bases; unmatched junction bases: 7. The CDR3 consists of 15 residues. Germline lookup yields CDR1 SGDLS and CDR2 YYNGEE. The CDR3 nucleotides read TGTGCCAGCAGCGTCACGCTAGCGGGAACTGGGGAGCTGTTTTTT. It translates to CASSVTLAGTGELFF.

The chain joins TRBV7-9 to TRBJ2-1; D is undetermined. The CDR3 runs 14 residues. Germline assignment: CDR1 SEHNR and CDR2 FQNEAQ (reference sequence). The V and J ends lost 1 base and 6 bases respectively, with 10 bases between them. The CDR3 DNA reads TGTGCCAGCAGCTTAGTCTCCTCGTCCAATGAGCAGTTCTTC. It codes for CASSLVSSSNEQFF.

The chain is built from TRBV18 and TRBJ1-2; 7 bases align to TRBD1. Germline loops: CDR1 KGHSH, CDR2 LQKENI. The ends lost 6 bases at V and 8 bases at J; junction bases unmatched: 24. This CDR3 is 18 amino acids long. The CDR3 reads CASSPTSGDRAPYRGYTF. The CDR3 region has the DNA TGTGCCAGCTCTCCTACGTCGGGAGACAGGGCCCCTTATCGGGGCTACACCTTC.

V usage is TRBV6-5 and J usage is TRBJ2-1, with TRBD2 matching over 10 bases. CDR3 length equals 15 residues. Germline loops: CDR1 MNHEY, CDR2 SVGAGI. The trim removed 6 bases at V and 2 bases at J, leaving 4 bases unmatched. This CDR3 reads CASSSLAGTYNEQFF. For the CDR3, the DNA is TGTGCCAGCAGCTCACTAGCGGGAACCTACAATGAGCAGTTCTTC.

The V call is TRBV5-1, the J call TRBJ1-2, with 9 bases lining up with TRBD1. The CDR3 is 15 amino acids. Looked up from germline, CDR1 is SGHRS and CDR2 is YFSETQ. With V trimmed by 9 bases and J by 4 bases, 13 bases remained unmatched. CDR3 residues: CATKKGTGFAYGYTF. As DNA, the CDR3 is TGCGCCACCAAGAAGGGGACAGGGTTTGCCTATGGCTACACCTTC.

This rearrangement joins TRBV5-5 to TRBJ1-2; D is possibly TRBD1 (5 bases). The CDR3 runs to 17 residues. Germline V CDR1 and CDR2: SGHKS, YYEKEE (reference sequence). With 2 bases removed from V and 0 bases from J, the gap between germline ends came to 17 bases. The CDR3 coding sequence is TGTGCCAGCAGCTTCGGGGAGGGGCTCGTAACTAACTATGGCTACACCTTC. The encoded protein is CASSFGEGLVTNYGYTF.

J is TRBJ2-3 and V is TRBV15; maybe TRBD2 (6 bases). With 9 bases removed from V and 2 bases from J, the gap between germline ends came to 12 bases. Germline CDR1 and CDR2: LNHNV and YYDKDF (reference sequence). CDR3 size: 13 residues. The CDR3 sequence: CATGTGDTDTQYF. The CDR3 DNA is TGTGCCACTGGGACTGGGGACACAGATACGCAGTATTTT.

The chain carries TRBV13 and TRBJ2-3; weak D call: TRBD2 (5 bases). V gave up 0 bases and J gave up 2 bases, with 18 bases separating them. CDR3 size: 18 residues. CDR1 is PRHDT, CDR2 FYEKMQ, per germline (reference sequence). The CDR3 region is CASSLGLGNRGYTDTQYF. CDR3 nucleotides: TGTGCCAGCAGCTTAGGCCTAGGGAATCGGGGTTACACAGATACGCAGTATTTT.

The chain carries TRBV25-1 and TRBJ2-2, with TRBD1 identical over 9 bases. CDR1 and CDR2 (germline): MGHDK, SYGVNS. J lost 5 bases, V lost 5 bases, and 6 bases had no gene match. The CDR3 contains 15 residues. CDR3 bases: TGTGCCAGCAGTCGTGGACAGGGGACGACCGGGGAGCTGTTTTTT. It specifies CASSRGQGTTGELFF.